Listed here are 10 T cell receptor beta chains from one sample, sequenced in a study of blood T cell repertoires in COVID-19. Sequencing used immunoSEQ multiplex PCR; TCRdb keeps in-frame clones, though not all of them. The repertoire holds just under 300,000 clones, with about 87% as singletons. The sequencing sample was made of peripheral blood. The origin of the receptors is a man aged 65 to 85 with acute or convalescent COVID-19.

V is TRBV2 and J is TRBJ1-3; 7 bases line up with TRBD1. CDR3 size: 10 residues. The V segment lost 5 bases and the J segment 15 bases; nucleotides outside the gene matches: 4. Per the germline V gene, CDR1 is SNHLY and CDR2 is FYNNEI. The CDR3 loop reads CASSLDRQYF. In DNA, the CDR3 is TGTGCCAGCAGTTTGGACAGGCAATATTTT. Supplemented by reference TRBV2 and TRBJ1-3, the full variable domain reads EPEVTQTPSHQVTQMGQEVILRCVPISNHLYFYWYRQILGQKVEFLVSFYNNEISEKSEIFDDQFSVERPDGSNFTLKIRSTKLEDSAMYFCASSLDRQYFGEGSWLTVV.

CDR3: CASSSGTGSSEQYF. The CDR3 region has the DNA TGTGCCAGCAGTTCCGGGACAGGGTCATCCGAGCAGTACTTC. The genes are TRBV11-3 and TRBJ2-7, with 9 positions matching TRBD1. V lost 6 bases, J lost 6 bases, and 9 bases stayed unmatched. CDR1 SGHNT and CDR2 YENEEA come from the germline V gene. This CDR3 contains 14 residues.

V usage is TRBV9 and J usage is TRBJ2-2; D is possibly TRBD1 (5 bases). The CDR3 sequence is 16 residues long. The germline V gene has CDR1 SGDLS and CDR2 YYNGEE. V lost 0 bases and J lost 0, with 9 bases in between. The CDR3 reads CASSVGPGPNTGELFF. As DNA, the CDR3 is TGTGCCAGCAGCGTAGGCCCAGGGCCGAACACCGGGGAGCTGTTTTTT.

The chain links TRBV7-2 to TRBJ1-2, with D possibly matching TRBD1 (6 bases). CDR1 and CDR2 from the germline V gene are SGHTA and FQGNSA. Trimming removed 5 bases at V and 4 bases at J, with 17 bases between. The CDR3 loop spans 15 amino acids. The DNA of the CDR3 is TGTGCCAGCAGCCCGACAACCGGACAGCTCTATGGCTACACCTTC. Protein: CASSPTTGQLYGYTF.

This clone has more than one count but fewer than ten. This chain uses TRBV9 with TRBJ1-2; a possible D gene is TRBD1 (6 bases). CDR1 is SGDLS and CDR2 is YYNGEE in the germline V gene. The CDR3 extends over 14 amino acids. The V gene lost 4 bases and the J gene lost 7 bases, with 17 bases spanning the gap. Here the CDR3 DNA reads TGTGCCAGCAGCAAGTCCCGGGACATTTCTGGCTACACCTTC. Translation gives CASSKSRDISGYTF.

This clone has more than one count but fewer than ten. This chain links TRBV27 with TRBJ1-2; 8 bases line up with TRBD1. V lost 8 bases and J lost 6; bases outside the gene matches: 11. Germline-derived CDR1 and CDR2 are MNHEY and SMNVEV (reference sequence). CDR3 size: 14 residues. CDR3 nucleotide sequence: TGTGCCAGCCGCCCAAGACAGGGGTGGAATGGCTACACCTTC. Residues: CASRPRQGWNGYTF.

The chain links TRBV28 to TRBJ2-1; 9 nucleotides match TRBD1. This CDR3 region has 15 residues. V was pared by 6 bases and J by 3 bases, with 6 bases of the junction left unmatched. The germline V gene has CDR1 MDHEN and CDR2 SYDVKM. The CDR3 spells CASSGNRGLYNEQFF. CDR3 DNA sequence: TGTGCCAGCAGCGGGAACAGGGGGCTCTACAATGAGCAGTTCTTC.

The CDR3 sequence is CAWSVQPDNYGYTF. The CDR3 DNA is TGTGCCTGGAGTGTACAGCCAGATAACTATGGCTACACCTTC. The chain joins TRBV30 to TRBJ1-2; no definite D call. Germline CDR1 reads GTSNPN; CDR2 reads SVGIG (reference sequence). V gave up 0 bases and J gave up 1 base, with 9 bases separating them. The CDR3 has 14 amino acids.

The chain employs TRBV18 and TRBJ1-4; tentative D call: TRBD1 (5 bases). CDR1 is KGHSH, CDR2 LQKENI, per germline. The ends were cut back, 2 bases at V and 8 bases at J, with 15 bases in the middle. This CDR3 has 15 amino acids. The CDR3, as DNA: TGTGCCAGCTCACCAGGAGGAGGGGATAGGGAAAAACTGTTTTTT. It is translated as CASSPGGGDREKLFF.

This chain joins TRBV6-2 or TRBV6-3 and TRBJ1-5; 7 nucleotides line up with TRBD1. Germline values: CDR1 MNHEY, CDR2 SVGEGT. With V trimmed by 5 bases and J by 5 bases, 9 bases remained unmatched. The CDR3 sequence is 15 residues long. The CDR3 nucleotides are TGTGCCAGCAGTCTACAGGGGATTGTGCATCAGCCCCAGCATTTT. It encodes CASSLQGIVHQPQHF.